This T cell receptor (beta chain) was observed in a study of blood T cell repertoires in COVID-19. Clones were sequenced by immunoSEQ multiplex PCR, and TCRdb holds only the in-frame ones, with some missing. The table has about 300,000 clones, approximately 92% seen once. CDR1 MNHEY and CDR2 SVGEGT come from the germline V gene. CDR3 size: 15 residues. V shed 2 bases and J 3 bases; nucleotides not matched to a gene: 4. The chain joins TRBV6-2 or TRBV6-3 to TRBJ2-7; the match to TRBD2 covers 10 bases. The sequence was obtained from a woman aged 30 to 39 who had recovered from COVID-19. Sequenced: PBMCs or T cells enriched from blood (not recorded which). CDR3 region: CASSYTASGSYEQYF. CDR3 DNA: TGTGCCAGCAGTTACACGGCTAGCGGGAGCTACGAGCAGTACTTC.